This T cell receptor beta chain stems from a study of Graves' ophthalmopathy and Graves' hyperthyroidism. On the study more broadly: Samples of peripheral blood were obtained at initial diagnosis, prior to treatment of any kind.

Comments on this clonotype: The antigen remains unidentified. A much larger clone differs from this one at a single base, so this may be a read error.

Study-level results: At 70.59% sensitivity and roughly 72% specificity, the model predicted progression of the ophthalmopathy.

Germline CDR1 SGHRS, CDR2 YFSETQ. Germline trimming cut 3 bases from V and 3 bases from J; bases unmatched to any gene: 6. The CDR3 has 16 residues. Only newly diagnosed hyperthyroidism patients aged 18 to 65, with under 2 months' duration, were enrolled. Patients were excluded if they had other autoimmune diseases or uncontrolled infections, and likewise if pregnancy or lactation applied. RNA transcripts provided the template for amplifying TCR beta CDR3 regions. First-round RT-PCR employed HTBI primers, with a second-round multiplex PCR after it. MiXCR, applied by TCRdb to the multiplex PCR reads, yields one record per CDR3 protein. The table lists roughly 410,000 distinct CDR3 sequences, 15% of them singletons.

Sequenced input: peripheral blood. This TCR was recovered from a woman between 18 and 29 years old with stable Graves' hyperthyroidism. This rearrangement joins TRBV5-1 to TRBJ2-7, with 13 bases aligning to TRBD2. The CDR3 sequence is CASSSGLAGRGYEQYF. For the CDR3, the DNA is TGCGCCAGCAGCTCGGGACTAGCGGGGCGTGGCTACGAGCAGTACTTC.